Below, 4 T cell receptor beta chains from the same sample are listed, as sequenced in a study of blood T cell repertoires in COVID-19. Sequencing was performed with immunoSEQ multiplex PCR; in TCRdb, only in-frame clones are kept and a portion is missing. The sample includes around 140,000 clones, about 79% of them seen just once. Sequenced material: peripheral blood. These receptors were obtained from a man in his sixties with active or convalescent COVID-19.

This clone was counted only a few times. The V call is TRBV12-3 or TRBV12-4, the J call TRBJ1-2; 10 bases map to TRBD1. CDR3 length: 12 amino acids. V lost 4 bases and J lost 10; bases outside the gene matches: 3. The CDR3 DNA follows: TGTGCCAGCAGTTGGGACAGGGGCTTCTACACCTTC. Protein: CASSWDRGFYTF.

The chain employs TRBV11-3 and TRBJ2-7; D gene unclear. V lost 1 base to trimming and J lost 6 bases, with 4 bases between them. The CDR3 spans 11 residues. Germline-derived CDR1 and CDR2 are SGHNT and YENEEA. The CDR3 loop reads CASSLVGEQYF. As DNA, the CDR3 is TGTGCCAGCAGCTTAGTCGGCGAGCAGTACTTC.

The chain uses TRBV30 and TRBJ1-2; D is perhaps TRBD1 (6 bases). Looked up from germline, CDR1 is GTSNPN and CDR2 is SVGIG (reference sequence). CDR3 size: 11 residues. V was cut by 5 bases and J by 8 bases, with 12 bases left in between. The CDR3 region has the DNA TGTGCCTGGGCATACAGGGCCGGCTACACCTTC. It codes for CAWAYRAGYTF. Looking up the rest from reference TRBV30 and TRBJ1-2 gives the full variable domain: SQTIHQWPATLVQPVGSPLSLECTVEGTSNPNLYWYRQAAGRGLQLLFYSVGIGQISSEVPQNLSASRPQDRQFILSSKKLLLSDSGFYLCAWAYRAGYTFGSGTRLTVV.

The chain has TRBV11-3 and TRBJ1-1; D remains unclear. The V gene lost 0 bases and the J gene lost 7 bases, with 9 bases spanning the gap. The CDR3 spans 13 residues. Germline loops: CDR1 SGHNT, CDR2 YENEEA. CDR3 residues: CASSLDPRNEAFF. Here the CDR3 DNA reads TGTGCCAGCAGCTTAGATCCTAGGAATGAAGCTTTCTTT.